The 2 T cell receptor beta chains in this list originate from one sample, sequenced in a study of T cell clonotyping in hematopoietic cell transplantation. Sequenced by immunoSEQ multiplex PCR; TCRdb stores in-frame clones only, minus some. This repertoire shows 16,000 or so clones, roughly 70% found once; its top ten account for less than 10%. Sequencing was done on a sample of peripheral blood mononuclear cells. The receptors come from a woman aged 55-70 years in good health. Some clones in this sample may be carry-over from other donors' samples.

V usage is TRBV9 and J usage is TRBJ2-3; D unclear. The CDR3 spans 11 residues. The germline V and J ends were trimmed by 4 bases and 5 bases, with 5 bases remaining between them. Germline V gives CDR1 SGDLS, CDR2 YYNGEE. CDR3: CASSKEDTQYF. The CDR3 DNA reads TGTGCCAGCAGCAAAGAAGATACGCAGTATTTT. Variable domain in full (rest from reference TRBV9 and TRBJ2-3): DSGVTQTPKHLITATGQRVTLRCSPRSGDLSVYWYQQSLDQGLQFLIQYYNGEERAKGNILERFSAQQFPDLHSELNLSSLELGDSALYFCASSKEDTQYFGPGTRLTVL.

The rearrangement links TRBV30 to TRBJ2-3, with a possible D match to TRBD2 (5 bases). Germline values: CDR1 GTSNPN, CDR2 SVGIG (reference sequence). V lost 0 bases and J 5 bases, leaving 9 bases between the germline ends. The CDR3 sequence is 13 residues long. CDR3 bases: TGTGCCTGGAGTGTACGACGGGGAGATACGCAGTATTTT. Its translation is CAWSVRRGDTQYF.